This TCR beta chain stems from a study of blood T cell repertoires in COVID-19. About the study: The study drew acute and convalescent COVID-19 samples from the United States, Italy and Spain. T cells, B-cell-depleted T cells, or PBMCs supplied cDNA or gDNA.

This CDR3 comprises 13 residues. Trimming removed 7 bases from V and 5 bases from J, with 15 bases in between. Original processing notes: Amplification with reference gene primers provided the estimates of nucleated cell counts. Data came from immunoSEQ multiplex PCR; TCRdb stores just in-frame clones and leaves some out. The V and J calls and clone size come from that table; D and trimming were worked out from the DNA. The sample records a few hundred thousand clones, roughly 90% being singletons. The clonotype originates from a man younger than 35 who had recovered from COVID-19. The chain has TRBV12-3 or TRBV12-4 and TRBJ2-7; maybe TRBD2 (6 bases). Specimen: peripheral blood. The CDR3 DNA reads TGTGCCAGCACACCGGGACTGTCTAACGAGCAGTACTTC. Encoded protein: CASTPGLSNEQYF.